Described below is a single TCR beta chain sequence and its context. The antigen it recognizes is unknown. No clone much larger than this one lies a single base away; base qualities are absent. Each PCR received spiked-in synthetic TCR analog templates so that absolute template abundance could be estimated from read counts. The immunoSEQ assay used bias-controlled V and J gene primers to amplify TCRbeta CDR3 regions from genomic DNA. Sequencing of rearranged TCRbeta segments was done at approximately 20X coverage. Per the authors' processing: Clustering was used to correct sequencing errors, and CDR3s were annotated against IMGT to assign V, D and J genes. Only productive TCRbeta rearrangements were used in downstream analyses, excluding out-of-frame or stop-codon sequences. Clonality was calculated as one minus the Shannon entropy normalized by the log of the number of unique productive sequences. Fisher's exact test with Benjamini-Hochberg correction, at a threshold of adjusted p below 0.01, was used to find clones that differed between time points or between blood and tumor. Held by TCRdb, this immuneACCESS table contains in-frame sequences only and omits some clones. Under half of the omission traces to an unresolved V gene where checked; the cause of the rest is unknown. V and J calls and clone size follow that table, whereas D and trimming were derived from the DNA. In this sample the table shows approximately 120,000 clones, about 83% of which occur a single time. The top ten clonotypes cover roughly 2.3% of the sample.

These data originate in a study of PD-L1 blockade in urothelial cancer (TCRdb year 2017). General notes on the study: Therapy was started around 2014 for all patients, and atezolizumab 1,200 mg was administered intravenously every 3 weeks. Patients had an ECOG performance status of 0 or 1 and had received between 0 and 3 prior chemotherapy regimens. Blood samples were analyzed at two time points: 3 weeks after treatment start (second dose) and 6 weeks after treatment start. About nine tenths of the roughly 30 patients were males with bladder-origin urothelial cancer, and 18 of 29 reported a prior smoking history. In the same patients, pretreatment tumors underwent whole exome sequencing and RNA sequencing in addition to TCR sequencing. Blood samples yielded a median of around 150,000 T cells and more than 80,000 unique TCRs, with median clonality around 0.083. Durable clinical benefit was defined as progression-free survival longer than 6 months, and TCR features were also tested against progression-free and overall survival. Somatic, immune and clinical correlates of response to PD-L1 blockade with atezolizumab in urothelial cancer were the focus of an exploratory multi-omic analysis. Several patients reached durable clinical benefit, while some 21 patients did not. Pretreatment tumor samples, along with matched peripheral blood collected serially before and after atezolizumab treatment, underwent TCR sequencing. Around 29 patients had pretreatment blood TCR-seq, 24 had at least one posttreatment blood collection, and 24 had tumor TCR-seq.

The sample's time point label, decoded: peripheral blood 6 weeks after treatment start. The cohort included 25 to 30 patients with locally advanced or metastatic urothelial carcinoma who were treated at Memorial Sloan Kettering on a trial protocol. Peripheral blood mononuclear cells were collected pretreatment and during treatment, at between 1 and 8 total time points per patient. The Qiagen DNeasy Blood extraction kit was used to purify genomic DNA from total PBMCs and tumor samples. Collected pretreatment and during treatment, PBMCs were isolated and stored as previously described. Study-wide conclusions, independent of this receptor: A pretreatment peripheral blood TCR clonality below the median was linked to improved progression-free and overall survival. Because the sample size was small (n = 29) and many of the analyses were exploratory, the results are meant to be hypothesis-generating. At 3 weeks after the start of treatment, tumor-associated TCR clones in peripheral blood had expanded more in patients with durable benefit (n ≈ 20, p = 0.022).

Looking up the germline V gene yields CDR1 MDHEN and CDR2 SYDVKM. V is reduced by 7 bases and J by 8 bases, leaving a spacing of 19 bases between them. The CDR3 sequence holds 14 residues, the cysteine and phenylalanine included. The sequence is cut down to CDR3 DNA, 42 bases in frame from base 1. Sample: PBMCs, taken around atezolizumab (anti-PD-L1) treatment. The rearrangement joined TRBV28 to TRBJ2-3; the D segment could be TRBD2, given 5 matching bases. This clonotype was sampled from a man aged 50 to 60 with urothelial cancer. This receptor has the CDR3 CASIRGSRPGTQYF. The DNA sequence is as follows: TGTGCCAGCATACGGGGTAGCCGCCCGGGTACGCAGTATTTT.